This T cell receptor beta chain was documented in a study of control samples from healthy donors and cancer patients. The CDR3 loop spans 13 amino acids. CDR1 is SGHTA, CDR2 FQGNSA, per germline. V was trimmed by 3 bases and J by 5 bases, leaving 10 bases between them. Profiling relied on immunoSEQ multiplex PCR, and the TCRdb table lists in-frame clones only, not all of them. The sample includes 150,000 to 200,000 clones, about 95% of them seen just once. The chain has TRBV7-2 and TRBJ1-1, with a tentative D call TRBD1 (5 bases). Sequenced: PBMCs. This receptor was identified in a man aged 60-69 years with colorectal cancer. The CDR3: CASSFQGGTEAFF. In DNA form, the CDR3 reads TGTGCCAGCAGCTTCCAGGGAGGTACTGAAGCTTTCTTT.